The rows below give T cell receptor beta chains drawn from one sample of a study of blood T cell repertoires in COVID-19. Some clones are missing from TCRdb's copy, which holds only in-frame ones; the method was immunoSEQ multiplex PCR. Found here are 150,000 to 200,000 clones, around 80% of them singletons; the top ten hold approximately 15%. Sequencing was performed on PBMCs or T cells enriched from blood (not recorded which). These receptors were collected from a woman aged 50 to 60 who had recovered from COVID-19. CDR3s include the opening cysteine and the closing phenylalanine or tryptophan. Fields, in order: V gene, D gene, clone size, J gene, CDR3 protein. A D gene is named only where the DNA matches it firmly. A row's size may be missing; if present it is once, few, many or a size class.

V gene: TRBV19; D gene: .; clone size: once; J gene: TRBJ1-3; CDR3 protein: CASFTPSRPEGRSGNTIYF
V gene: TRBV24-1; D gene: TRBD1; clone size: .; J gene: TRBJ2-1; CDR3 protein: CATSEPGTGKDNEQFF
V gene: TRBV4-3; D gene: .; clone size: .; J gene: TRBJ1-2; CDR3 protein: CASSQEDVRDRYGYTF
V gene: TRBV2; D gene: .; clone size: .; J gene: TRBJ1-5; CDR3 protein: CASSPLVGGNQPQHF
V gene: TRBV4-3; D gene: TRBD2; clone size: .; J gene: TRBJ2-1; CDR3 protein: CASSSTSAYNEQFF
V gene: TRBV11-2; D gene: .; clone size: .; J gene: TRBJ2-5; CDR3 protein: CASSVDRETQYF
V gene: TRBV6-5; D gene: TRBD1; clone size: .; J gene: TRBJ2-7; CDR3 protein: CASSLTGGVQYF
V gene: TRBV7-8; D gene: .; clone size: once; J gene: TRBJ1-1; CDR3 protein: CASSPRGGRGNTEAFF
V gene: TRBV28; D gene: .; clone size: .; J gene: TRBJ2-7; CDR3 protein: CASSLSSRNEQYF
V gene: TRBV29-1; D gene: .; clone size: .; J gene: TRBJ1-1; CDR3 protein: CSVEEGMNTEAFF
V gene: TRBV7-8; D gene: TRBD1; clone size: .; J gene: TRBJ1-5; CDR3 protein: CASSLAGQNNQPQHF
V gene: TRBV28; D gene: TRBD2; clone size: .; J gene: TRBJ2-7; CDR3 protein: CASSTVQREGPYEQYF
V gene: TRBV12-5; D gene: TRBD2; clone size: .; J gene: TRBJ2-2; CDR3 protein: CASRAGGNTGELFF
V gene: TRBV19; D gene: .; clone size: .; J gene: TRBJ1-2; CDR3 protein: CASSFGVLRDNYGYTF
V gene: TRBV6-4; D gene: TRBD2; clone size: .; J gene: TRBJ2-3; CDR3 protein: CASSEAGGADTQYF
V gene: TRBV24-1; D gene: .; clone size: .; J gene: TRBJ2-3; CDR3 protein: CATSDLNGPHTDTQYF
V gene: TRBV5-6; D gene: TRBD1; clone size: few; J gene: TRBJ1-3; CDR3 protein: CASSHRAGGNTIYF
V gene: TRBV9; D gene: .; clone size: .; J gene: TRBJ2-5; CDR3 protein: CASSVAEGYQETQYF
V gene: TRBV6-5; D gene: .; clone size: .; J gene: TRBJ1-1; CDR3 protein: CASRLEGMNTEAFF
V gene: TRBV7-5; D gene: .; clone size: .; J gene: TRBJ2-7; CDR3 protein: CARSPGLAGSSYEQYF
V gene: TRBV5-4; D gene: .; clone size: .; J gene: TRBJ2-7; CDR3 protein: CASSYHVGGLSEQYF
V gene: TRBV28; D gene: TRBD2; clone size: .; J gene: TRBJ2-5; CDR3 protein: CASRPSGGGTQYF
V gene: TRBV2; D gene: TRBD1; clone size: few; J gene: TRBJ1-4; CDR3 protein: CASRGQGRRNEKLFF
V gene: TRBV5-1; D gene: TRBD2; clone size: .; J gene: TRBJ2-3; CDR3 protein: CASSTGQYKEGLAGDTQYF
V gene: TRBV9; D gene: .; clone size: .; J gene: TRBJ2-2; CDR3 protein: CASTAGNTGELFF
V gene: TRBV28; D gene: TRBD1; clone size: .; J gene: TRBJ2-3; CDR3 protein: CASRSQGDTQYF
V gene: TRBV7-8; D gene: .; clone size: .; J gene: TRBJ2-1; CDR3 protein: CASSFSTEQFF
V gene: TRBV5-4; D gene: TRBD1; clone size: few; J gene: TRBJ1-2; CDR3 protein: CASSHDRDGGYTF
V gene: TRBV7-2; D gene: .; clone size: .; J gene: TRBJ2-1; CDR3 protein: CASSSLPDNEQFF
V gene: TRBV7-6; D gene: TRBD2; clone size: .; J gene: TRBJ2-1; CDR3 protein: CASSLALSGGSNEQFF
V gene: TRBV3-1/TRBV3-2; D gene: TRBD2; clone size: .; J gene: TRBJ2-3; CDR3 protein: CASSQDSGGGTDTQYF
V gene: TRBV5-5; D gene: TRBD2; clone size: .; J gene: TRBJ2-3; CDR3 protein: CASSLAGLAGTDTQYF
V gene: TRBV14; D gene: .; clone size: .; J gene: TRBJ1-1; CDR3 protein: CASSVRTEPTEAFF
V gene: TRBV3-1/TRBV3-2; D gene: .; clone size: few; J gene: TRBJ2-2; CDR3 protein: CASSQSSSSGRGELFF
V gene: TRBV29-1; D gene: TRBD1; clone size: .; J gene: TRBJ1-1; CDR3 protein: CSVTGVVNTEAFF
V gene: TRBV18; D gene: TRBD2; clone size: .; J gene: TRBJ2-5; CDR3 protein: CASSPPTSVQETQYF
V gene: TRBV19; D gene: .; clone size: once; J gene: TRBJ2-7; CDR3 protein: CASSVPGQLYEQYF
V gene: TRBV18; D gene: TRBD1; clone size: .; J gene: TRBJ1-5; CDR3 protein: CASSPGTGKQPQHF
V gene: TRBV27; D gene: TRBD1; clone size: once; J gene: TRBJ1-1; CDR3 protein: CASSLGQVSNTEAFF
V gene: TRBV5-1; D gene: TRBD2; clone size: .; J gene: TRBJ2-5; CDR3 protein: CASSPGGGREETQYF
V gene: TRBV5-1; D gene: .; clone size: .; J gene: TRBJ1-2; CDR3 protein: CASNEGSPNYGYTF
V gene: TRBV9; D gene: .; clone size: .; J gene: TRBJ2-2; CDR3 protein: CASSVQATIGTGELFF
V gene: TRBV12-3/TRBV12-4; D gene: .; clone size: .; J gene: TRBJ1-2; CDR3 protein: CASSRRANYGYTF